This T cell receptor (beta chain) was recovered during a study of technical replicates of blood from a few donors. Germline V CDR1 and CDR2: MGHRA, YSYEKL. The length of the CDR3 is 17 residues. The V gene lost 1 base and the J gene lost 4 bases, with 19 bases spanning the gap. Data came from immunoSEQ multiplex PCR; TCRdb stores just in-frame clones and leaves some out. The profile shows about 81,000 clones, 95% to 97% of them singletons. This TCR was sampled from a human donor in good health. This chain links TRBV4-1 with TRBJ1-2, with D possibly matching TRBD1 (5 bases). Sequencing was performed on T cells isolated from PBMCs. As DNA, the CDR3 is TGCGCCAGCAGCCAAGGATCCTACCAGGGCCCTTTCTATGGCTACACCTTC. It specifies CASSQGSYQGPFYGYTF.